The 25 T cell receptor beta chains in this list originate from one sample, sequenced in a study of T cells in Graves' hyperthyroidism and ophthalmopathy. Authors of the study amplified TCR beta CDR3 regions from RNA transcripts. Researchers ran a first-round RT-PCR on the TCR CDR3 using the HTBI primer set. TCRdb used MiXCR to reprocess the multiplex PCR reads, holding one entry per CDR3 protein. This sample has about 480,000 distinct CDR3 sequences, with around an eighth found just once. Input material: blood. Source of these receptors: a young woman with Graves' hyperthyroidism.

Ten or more counts support this clonotype. The rearrangement uses TRBV5-1 and TRBJ2-3, with a weak D call TRBD2 (6 bases). Germline V gene sequence: CDR1 SGHRS, CDR2 YFSETQ. The CDR3 has 14 residues. The V end was cut by 6 bases, the J end by 5 bases, with 16 bases between. CDR3 sequence reads: CASTVAERRDTQYF. The CDR3 nucleotides read TGCGCCAGCACGGTAGCGGAGCGCCGAGATACGCAGTATTTT.

In DNA form, the CDR3 reads TGCGCCAGCAGCTTGGATGGGACAGTCTACAATGAGCAGTTCTTC. Amino acid sequence: CASSLDGTVYNEQFF. The rearrangement joins TRBV5-1 to TRBJ2-1, with 7 bases matching TRBD1. This CDR3 has 15 residues. Germline CDR1 is SGHRS and CDR2 is YFSETQ. The J segment lost 3 bases and the V segment lost 0 bases, leaving 3 bases of the junction unmatched.

V and J are TRBV6-1 and TRBJ2-5; perhaps TRBD2 as D (5 bases). With 8 bases removed from V and 5 bases from J, the gap between germline ends came to 9 bases. The length of the CDR3 is 11 residues. The germline CDR1 and CDR2 sequences are MNHNS and SASEGT. The CDR3 DNA sequence: TGTGCCAGCGAGGGTGGGGAGACCCAGTACTTC. This translates into CASEGGETQYF.

This clonotype was recorded at least ten times. The chain joins TRBV7-6 to TRBJ2-7, with unresolved D. The CDR3 is 16 amino acids. With 2 bases removed from V and 1 base from J, the gap between germline ends came to 15 bases. The germline V gene has CDR1 SGHVS and CDR2 FNYEAQ. As DNA, the CDR3 is TGTGCCAGCAGCTTAAGTCATCGTTCCCAATCCTACGAGCAGTACTTC. Its protein product is CASSLSHRSQSYEQYF.

This clonotype has a count of ten or more. The rearrangement uses TRBV20-1 and TRBJ1-6; 9 bases map to TRBD1. After removal of 7 bases from V and 7 bases from J, the junction contained 5 bases not matched to a gene. This CDR3 has 13 residues. The germline V gene encodes CDR1 DFQATT and CDR2 SNEGSKA (reference sequence). The CDR3 coding sequence is TGCAGTGTTACCGGGACAGGGAATTCACCCCTCCACTTT. Translation gives CSVTGTGNSPLHF.

This clonotype was seen many times. The chain employs TRBV2 and TRBJ2-1; D is possibly TRBD1 or TRBD2 (5 bases each). The CDR3 totals 16 residues. The V end was cut by 5 bases, the J end by 9 bases, with 23 bases between. Germline-derived CDR1 and CDR2 are SNHLY and FYNNEI. CDR3 sequence (DNA): TGTGCCAGCAGTCGGTTTTTGGGGTCGGATGGGGGTGAGCAGTTCTTC. Residues: CASSRFLGSDGGEQFF.

This clonotype has at least ten counts. V gene TRBV7-8 combines with J gene TRBJ2-1; TRBD2 agrees at 12 bases. Germline CDR1 reads SGHVS; CDR2 reads FQNEAQ. The CDR3 has 19 residues. After removal of 2 bases from V and 3 bases from J, the junction contained 11 bases not matched to a gene. Here the CDR3 reads CASSLYRLAGDPNYNEQFF. The DNA for the CDR3 is TGTGCCAGCAGCTTATATCGACTAGCGGGAGACCCCAACTACAATGAGCAGTTCTTC.

The chain links TRBV7-9 to TRBJ1-6; D not resolved. Germline loops: CDR1 SEHNR, CDR2 FQNEAQ (reference sequence). The CDR3 loop spans 15 amino acids. V was shortened by 3 bases and J by 1 base, with 7 bases between the two germline ends. CDR3 sequence: CASSFERSYNSPLHF. CDR3 nucleotides: TGTGCCAGCAGCTTTGAGAGGTCCTATAATTCACCCCTCCACTTT.

This clonotype was detected only once. A read error may account for a junction end that differs from germline. The chain joins TRBV10-1 to TRBJ2-2, with 9 nucleotides matching TRBD1. Per the germline V gene, CDR1 is WNHNN and CDR2 is SYGVQD (reference sequence). CDR3 size: 16 residues. The CDR3 DNA sequence: TGCGCCAGCAGTGAGTCTCAAGGGACAGGGCCCGGGGAGCTGGTTTTT. Translated: CASSESQGTGPGELVF.

This clonotype has at least ten counts. The V and J genes are TRBV30 and TRBJ2-2, with 7 positions matching TRBD2. Germline V gives CDR1 GTSNPN, CDR2 SVGIG (reference sequence). This CDR3 is built from 15 residues. The J segment lost 9 bases and the V segment lost 4 bases, leaving 14 bases of the junction unmatched. CDR3 coding DNA: TGTGCCTGGAAGAGACTAGCAGTCTCCGGTAGGGAGCTGTTTTTT. It codes for CAWKRLAVSGRELFF.

This clonotype appeared many times. The chain joins TRBV5-1 to TRBJ2-1; TRBD2 might be the D (5 bases). From germline, CDR1 is SGHRS and CDR2 YFSETQ. This CDR3 has 14 amino acids. V lost 2 bases to trimming and J lost 2 bases, with 8 bases between them. As DNA, the CDR3 is TGCGCCAGCAGCTTCGACGGGACCTACAATGAGCAGTTCTTC. Translating it yields CASSFDGTYNEQFF.

This clonotype turned up a few times. This chain links TRBV20-1 with TRBJ1-5; no definite D call. The CDR3 totals 13 residues. Germline V lookup: CDR1 DFQATT, CDR2 SNEGSKA (reference sequence). Between the trimmed V and J ends, which lost 1 base and 5 bases, there was a span of 9 bases. The CDR3 spells CSARGPGDQPQHF. CDR3 sequence (DNA): TGCAGTGCTAGAGGCCCGGGCGATCAGCCCCAGCATTTT.

This chain joins TRBV7-9 and TRBJ1-6; 7 bases agree with TRBD1. Germline-derived CDR1 and CDR2 are SEHNR and FQNEAQ (reference sequence). V lost 6 bases, J lost 4 bases, and 12 bases stayed unmatched. CDR3 length equals 17 residues. Here the CDR3 DNA reads TGTGCCAGCAGTATTAGTGAGGGGGCGGGTTATAATTCACCCCTCCACTTT. It encodes CASSISEGAGYNSPLHF.

This clonotype showed up many times. The V gene is TRBV12-5, the J gene TRBJ1-6; unclear D gene. The V end was cut by 7 bases, the J end by 7 bases, with 5 bases between. CDR3 length: 11 residues. CDR1 LGHNT and CDR2 FRNRAP come from the germline V gene. CDR3 DNA: TGTGCTAGTGCAGCGAATTCACCCCTCCACTTT. It specifies CASAANSPLHF.

This clonotype has a count of ten or more. The chain couples TRBV30 to TRBJ1-1; tentative D call: TRBD1 (6 bases). CDR1 is GTSNPN and CDR2 is SVGIG in the germline V gene (reference sequence). V lost 0 bases and J 10 bases, leaving 9 bases between the germline ends. The CDR3 length is 11 residues. The CDR3 sequence is CAWSVARGAFF. CDR3 DNA: TGTGCCTGGAGTGTAGCCAGGGGAGCTTTCTTT.

The chain combines TRBV20-1 with TRBJ1-1; D is ambiguous. Germline V lookup: CDR1 DFQATT, CDR2 SNEGSKA (reference sequence). V lost 4 bases to trimming and J lost 2 bases, with 8 bases between them. CDR3 size: 12 residues. The CDR3 spells CSANGFNTEAFF. The CDR3 nucleotides are TGCAGTGCTAATGGATTCAACACTGAAGCTTTCTTT.

The table lists this clonotype with many counts. The chain couples TRBV7-9 to TRBJ1-6; 7 bases are a match to TRBD1. This CDR3 region has 13 residues. Per germline, CDR1 SEHNR and CDR2 FQNEAQ (reference sequence). J lost 7 bases, V lost 6 bases, and 3 bases had no gene match. The CDR3 region is CASRGQTNSPLHF. In DNA, the CDR3 is TGTGCCAGCAGGGGACAGACCAATTCACCCCTCCACTTT. The full variable domain, in which reference TRBV7-9 and TRBJ1-6 provide the parts outside the CDR3, is DTGVSQNPRHKITKRGQNVTFRCDPISEHNRLYWYRQTLGQGPEFLTYFQNEAQLEKSRLLSDRFSAERPKGSFSTLEIQRTEQGDSAMYLCASRGQTNSPLHFGNGTRLTVT.

The sample holds a few counts of this clonotype. A much larger clone differs by one base, so this may be a read error. Here the CDR3 DNA reads TGTGCCTCCAACCGGGCCTACAATGAGCAGTTCTTC. Its translation is CASNRAYNEQFF. The rearrangement joins TRBV10-3 to TRBJ2-1; D not certain. CDR1 is ENHRY, CDR2 SYGVKD, per germline. The CDR3 runs to 12 residues. V lost 11 bases and J 2 bases, leaving 10 bases between the germline ends.

At least ten counts were recorded for this clonotype. This chain uses TRBV24-1 with TRBJ2-5; D might be TRBD2 (5 bases). Germline V gives CDR1 KGHDR, CDR2 SFDVKD. V was trimmed by 1 base and J by 4 bases, leaving 12 bases between them. The CDR3 contains 15 residues. The CDR3, as DNA: TGTGCCACCAGTGATTTTGGGTCCAGCGGAGAGACCCAGTACTTC. This codes for CATSDFGSSGETQYF.

The rearrangement links TRBV3-1 to TRBJ2-7; TRBD2 matches 9 bases. The V gene end was trimmed by 1 base and the J gene end by 2 bases; junction bases not matched to a gene: 6. This CDR3 has 16 amino acids. Germline CDR1 and CDR2: LGHDT and YNNKEL (reference sequence). In nucleotides, the CDR3 is TGTGCCAGCAGCCAAGTAAGGAGACTAGCGGCCTACGAGCAGTACGTC. This translates into CASSQVRRLAAYEQYV.

This clonotype has ten or more counts. The rearrangement uses TRBV5-1 and TRBJ1-6, with no clear D. CDR3 size: 15 residues. The V gene lost 4 bases and the J gene lost 8 bases, with 16 bases spanning the gap. Germline CDR1 SGHRS, CDR2 YFSETQ. The CDR3 here is CASSPSPIGDSPLHF. DNA for the CDR3: TGCGCCAGCAGCCCGAGTCCGATCGGAGATTCACCCCTCCACTTT.

The chain is built from TRBV20-1 and TRBJ2-5, with 8 bases lining up with TRBD2. V lost 4 bases and J lost 9; bases outside the gene matches: 13. In germline, CDR1 is DFQATT, CDR2 SNEGSKA (reference sequence). The CDR3 totals 14 residues. Written as DNA, the CDR3 is TGCAGTGCTACCACTTTAGCGGGATCTGAGGCCCAGTACTTC. As protein: CSATTLAGSEAQYF.

A note on this clonotype: This may come from a read error, since a much larger clone is one base off. The chain employs TRBV29-1 and TRBJ1-1; D is undetermined. Germline CDR1 SQVTM, CDR2 ANQGSEA. V dropped 4 bases and J dropped 0 bases, with 12 bases sitting between them. The length of the CDR3 is 14 residues. The CDR3 DNA sequence: TGCAGCGTTGGCAGGCTATTAATGAACACTGAAGCTTTCTTT. Translated, it gives CSVGRLLMNTEAFF.

J is TRBJ2-7 and V is TRBV18; 8 bases agree with TRBD2. The CDR3 contains 15 residues. V dropped 3 bases and J dropped 1; count of bases not matched to a gene: 5. Per germline, CDR1 KGHSH and CDR2 LQKENI. The CDR3: CASSPQRERSYEQYF. The DNA of the CDR3 is TGTGCCAGCTCACCTCAGCGGGAGCGATCCTACGAGCAGTACTTC.

A few counts support this clonotype. Being one base from a much bigger clone, this may be a read error. The V and J genes are TRBV12-3 or TRBV12-4 and TRBJ1-1, with 9 nucleotides matching TRBD1. CDR3 length: 15 residues. Here the CDR3 reads CACSLGQGMNTEAFF. The DNA for the CDR3 is TGTGCCTGCAGCCTTGGACAGGGGATGAACACTGAAGCTTTCTTT.